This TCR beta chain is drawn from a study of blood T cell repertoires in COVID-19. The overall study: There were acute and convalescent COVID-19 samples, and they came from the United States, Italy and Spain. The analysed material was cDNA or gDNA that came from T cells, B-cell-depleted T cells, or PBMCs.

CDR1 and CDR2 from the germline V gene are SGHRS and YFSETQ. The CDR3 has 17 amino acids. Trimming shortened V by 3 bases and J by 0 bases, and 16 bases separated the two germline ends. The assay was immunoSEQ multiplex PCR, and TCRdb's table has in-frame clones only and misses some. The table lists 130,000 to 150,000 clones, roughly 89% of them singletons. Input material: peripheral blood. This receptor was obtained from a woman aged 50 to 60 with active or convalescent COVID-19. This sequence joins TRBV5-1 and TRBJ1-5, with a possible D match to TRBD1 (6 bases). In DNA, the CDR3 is TGCGCCAGCAGCTGGGAAAGACAGGAAAATAGCAATCAGCCCCAGCATTTT. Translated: CASSWERQENSNQPQHF.